This T cell receptor (beta chain) was found in a study of cytomegalovirus exposure and HLA in healthy donors (TCRdb year 2017). Broadly, across the study: An earlier analysis of some 620 of the donors reported over 250 Gb of sequence data and 95 million to 140 million unique TCR beta sequences obtained from roughly 170 million T cells. An early release covering 550 to 650 HLA-typed donors comprised approximately 300 gigabases of sequencing data and around 86 million unique TCR sequences. Of the roughly 390 genotyped donors, 65% to 90% fell in the genetic ancestry cluster associated with self-reported Caucasian donors. The aim of the study was to test whether cataloging public T cell receptors could identify signatures of past pathogen exposure. The study profiled the T cell repertoires of about 640 subjects by immunosequencing and related them to cytomegalovirus serostatus. Along with the 666-subject first cohort, a separate validation cohort of 120 different subjects was used. High-throughput TCR immunosequencing, statistical association of individual TCRs with disease status, and machine learning were combined to predict cytomegalovirus infection status. A later analysis re-analyzed previously published TCR beta repertoires from 650 to 800 donors and added high-resolution HLA genotyping to study TCR occurrence patterns. The later analysis used no new phenotypic data to find candidate immune exposures, relying instead on TCR beta sequences and their occurrence across donors. In an earlier analysis of 500 to 650 of the donors, high-throughput TCR beta sequencing was used to judge whether each TCR beta V gene segment behaved as functional or pseudogenic. Donor age, sex, ethnicity and CMV serostatus were compiled together with the repertoire data. A later genetic analysis used genome-wide SNP genotypes for 398 of the 666 donors, treating that subset as a discovery cohort. Every repertoire in the discovery cohort had been generated on one and the same sequencing platform. Class I and class II HLA loci were covered by the typing at four-digit resolution. Typing coverage differed by locus: A, B, C, DRB1 and DQB1 were typed in about 620-630 donors, DQA1 in approximately 520, DPA1 in 600 to 610, and DPB1 in roughly 450. Roughly five DR-DQ haplotypes were treated as single units for association and clustering because of strong linkage in the cohort. Among about 400 genotyped donors of the cohort, an average of roughly 230,000 unique TCR beta nucleotide sequences was sequenced per donor, of which about 20% were non-productive. Overall study results and their limits: CMV serostatus was the only immune exposure information available for the cohort. According to the authors, the approach could potentially be generalized to other disease states and immunological phenotypes. Some 15 rarely observed V segments, including chromosome 9 orphons, were excluded from the earlier analysis of approximately 500 of the donors because counts were too low. According to a later genetic analysis, donors in an Asian-associated ancestry cluster had fewer N-insertions in productive TCRs than the roughly 670-donor mean. A later analysis found that HLA-associated TCR beta chains were more clonally expanded and had lower generation probabilities than equally common non-associated chains. In a later analysis, most CMV-associated TCR beta chains were found to appear HLA-restricted, with HLA associations seemingly driven largely by CMV exposure. In a later analysis, TCR association rates were found to vary across HLA loci, with the most associated TCRs seen for DRB1 alleles and the fewest for HLA-C alleles. Presence/absence analyses assumed roughly uniform sequencing depth across donors, an assumption that may not hold. Specific HLA alleles were associated with 15,000 to 20,000 TCR beta sequences at a false discovery rate of 0.05 in a later analysis. When HLA alleles, especially DR and DQ, strongly co-occurred, TCR associations were difficult to assign to individual alleles. A further reported finding was that TCR beta sequences accurately predicted the HLA-A and HLA-B alleles for most subjects in the first cohort. Only TCR beta chains were sequenced in this cohort, and the absence of alpha or paired-chain data limited detectable features. In vitro tests confirmed that a few of the cytomegalovirus-associated TCR beta chains recognize cytomegalovirus antigens. A cluster of highly shared sequence variants was judged likely to represent a technical artifact of the sequencing pipeline. A later analysis reported that several top co-occurrence clusters appeared linked to parvovirus B19, influenza, CMV and Epstein-Barr virus. Cytomegalovirus status was reported to be diagnosed by the classifier with high specificity and sensitivity in both the original and validation cohorts. Broadly in line with IMGT annotations, most TCR beta V segments showed up in productive rearrangements about 87% or about 30% of the time in an earlier analysis of approximately 640 of the donors. Linkage disequilibrium might explain the correlated functional status among segregating V segments, but an unknown experimental factor could not be ruled out. Because HLA typing was missing for some donors at each locus, association tests included only the typed subset. A total of roughly 160 TCR beta chains were listed by the study as associated with cytomegalovirus. V-gene and J-gene trimming of TCR beta chains was associated with a missense DCLRE1C variant in a later genetic analysis, and the association was replicated in an independent cohort. The 87-base-pair reads could not distinguish some IMGT-functional V segments, including TRBV6-2 and TRBV6-3, so those segments were excluded. Across donors, most TCR sequences were observed very rarely, whereas some public TCRs were present in many individuals.

In total, 666 healthy bone marrow donors made up the cohort. All cohort members were sampled while nominally healthy, although unrecorded immune exposures were likely present. The donor tested CMV seropositive and was one of the 289 seropositive cohort members. Every donor gave a peripheral blood sample, and the peripheral blood mononuclear cells from that sample were used for TCR beta sequencing. Genomic DNA was extracted from the blood cell samples with the Qiagen DNeasy Blood Extraction Kit. In regard to this clone: Its antigen remains undetermined. Per-base quality was not reported, and no clone a single base away is much larger than it.

Library preparation used the immunoSEQ multiplex PCR assay. For the multiplex PCR, a mixture combining 60 forward primers for TCR Vbeta segments and 13 reverse primers for TCR Jbeta segments was used. The CDR3 region of rearranged TCR beta genes was amplified from genomic DNA by a multiplex PCR assay. On the Illumina HiSeq System, the amplified TCR beta libraries were sequenced as 87-base-pair reads. In the source study's methods: A later analysis tallied roughly 80 million unique TCR beta chains across the 550 to 850 repertoires, and about 12 million of those chains were shared by two or more donors. Raw reads were error-corrected and collapsed into unique sequences with a nearest-neighbor algorithm that merged closely related sequences to remove PCR and sequencing errors. To assign V, D and J gene segments, CDR3 sequences were aligned to IMGT reference sequences. For a sequence to be retained, at least a six-nucleotide match to both a V gene segment and a J gene segment was required. Rearrangements were called productive when the CDR3 lacked stop codons and stayed in frame with V and J; all others were non-productive. Following IMGT convention, CDR3 was defined as the stretch from the second conserved V-encoded cysteine up to the conserved J-encoded phenylalanine. The earlier analysis of 450 to 750 of the donors excluded any sequence lacking an unambiguous match to a single V gene segment. An earlier analysis of about 600 of the donors called V segments functional above 56.7% productive rearrangements and segregating when the between-donor standard deviation exceeded 5%. To diagnose cytomegalovirus status from the catalog of TCR beta chain sequences, a statistical classification framework was built. In a later analysis, V and J genes were assigned by comparing TCR nucleotide sequences against IMGT/GENE-DB human TR gene sequences. Using the TCRdist pipeline, a later analysis assigned CDR3 sequences along with most-parsimonious VDJ recombination scenarios. In a later analysis, each TCR beta chain was defined by its CDR3 amino acid sequence together with its V-gene family, and reads without a unique V-gene family were excluded. As a way to deal with suspected cross-contamination and a sequencing artifact, a later analysis dropped over 550 nucleotide sequences that were highly shared and had low generation probability. In a later analysis, a clonal expansion index was calculated for each public chain from normalized within-repertoire ranks of inferred template counts. In a later analysis, generation probabilities were computed with a VDJ recombination model fitted to out-of-frame rearrangements, and the resulting probabilities were checked against IGoR. Hypergeometric tests were used in a later analysis to score TCR-TCR, TCR-HLA and TCR-CMV co-occurrence, with a repertoire-size bias correction applied to the TCR pairs. In a later analysis, false discovery rates were estimated by permuting HLA or CMV assignments 20 times. A later analysis grouped co-occurring TCRs with DBSCAN, adding TCRdist sequence similarity when clustering within HLA-allele-positive subsets. For co-occurrence clustering, repertoires with fewer than 30,000 or more than 120,000 public chains were excluded, along with several repertoires with anomalous nucleotide sharing. In TCRdb, the immuneACCESS table is reduced to in-frame sequences with V and J assigned. These tables do not hold every clone; where another copy was compared, an unresolved V gene accounts for under half, and the others remain unexplained. V and J calls and clone size are copied from that table; D and trimming were computed from the DNA. The sample contains approximately 87,000 clones, about four fifths of them found a single time. The top ten constitute roughly 4% of the sample.

CDR1 and CDR2 are drawn from the germline V gene: SGHRS, YFSETQ. V loses 4 bases, J loses 5 bases, and the germline ends lie 12 bases apart. The CDR3 covers 14 residues, taking in both the cysteine and the phenylalanine. Of all the DNA, just the CDR3 is kept, 42 bases in frame from base 1. Recombination connected TRBV5-1 to TRBJ1-4; no confident D gene assignment can be made. The sequenced sample was PBMCs. This TCR came from a woman aged 70-85 years in good health and CMV-seropositive. The sequenced DNA is TGCGCCAGCAGCCGGGAGGGATCGAATGAAAAACTGTTTTTT. This yields the protein CASSREGSNEKLFF.